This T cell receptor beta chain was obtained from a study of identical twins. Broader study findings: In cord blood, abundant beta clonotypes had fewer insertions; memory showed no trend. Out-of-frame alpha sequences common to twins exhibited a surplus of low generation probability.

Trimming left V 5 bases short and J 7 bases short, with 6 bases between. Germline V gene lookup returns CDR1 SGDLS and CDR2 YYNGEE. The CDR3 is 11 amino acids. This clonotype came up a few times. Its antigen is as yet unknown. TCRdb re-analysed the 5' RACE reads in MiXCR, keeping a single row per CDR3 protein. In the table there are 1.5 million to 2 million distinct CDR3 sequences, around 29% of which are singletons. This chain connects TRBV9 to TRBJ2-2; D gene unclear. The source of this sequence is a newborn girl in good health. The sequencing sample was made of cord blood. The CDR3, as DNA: TGTGCCAGCAGTGTTAGCGGGGAGCTGTTTTTT. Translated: CASSVSGELFF.